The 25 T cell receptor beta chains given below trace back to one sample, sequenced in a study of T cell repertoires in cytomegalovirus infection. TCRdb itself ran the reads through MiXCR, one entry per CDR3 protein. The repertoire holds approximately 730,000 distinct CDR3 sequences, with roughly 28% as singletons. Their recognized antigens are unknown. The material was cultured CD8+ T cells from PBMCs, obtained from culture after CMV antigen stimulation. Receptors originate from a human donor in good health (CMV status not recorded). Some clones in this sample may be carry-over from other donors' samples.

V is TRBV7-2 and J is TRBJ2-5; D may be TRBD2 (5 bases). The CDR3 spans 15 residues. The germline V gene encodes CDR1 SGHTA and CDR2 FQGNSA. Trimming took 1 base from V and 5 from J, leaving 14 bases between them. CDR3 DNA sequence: TGTGCCAGCAGCTTAGTTCTCGGGGAAGGGGAGACCCAGTACTTC. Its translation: CASSLVLGEGETQYF.

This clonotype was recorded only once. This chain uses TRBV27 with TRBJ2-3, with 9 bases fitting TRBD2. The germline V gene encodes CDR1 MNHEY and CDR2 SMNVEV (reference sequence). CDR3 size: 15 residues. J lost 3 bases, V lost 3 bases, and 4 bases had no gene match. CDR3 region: CASSFAGGRTDTQYF. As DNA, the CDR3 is TGTGCCAGCAGTTTTGCGGGGGGGCGGACAGATACGCAGTATTTT.

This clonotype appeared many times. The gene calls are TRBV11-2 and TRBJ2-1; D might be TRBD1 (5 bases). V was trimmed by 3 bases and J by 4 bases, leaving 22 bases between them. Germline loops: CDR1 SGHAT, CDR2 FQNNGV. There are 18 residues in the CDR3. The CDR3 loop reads CASSFSPRWGPRYNEQFF. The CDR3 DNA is TGTGCCAGCAGCTTTAGTCCCAGGTGGGGCCCTAGGTACAATGAGCAGTTCTTC.

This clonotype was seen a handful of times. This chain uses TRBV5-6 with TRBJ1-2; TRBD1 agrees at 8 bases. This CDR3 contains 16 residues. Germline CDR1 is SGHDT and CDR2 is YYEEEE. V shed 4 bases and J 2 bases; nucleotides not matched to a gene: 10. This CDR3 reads CASSVLRTGRNYGYTF. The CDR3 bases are TGTGCCAGCAGCGTTCTCCGGACAGGGAGGAACTATGGCTACACCTTC.

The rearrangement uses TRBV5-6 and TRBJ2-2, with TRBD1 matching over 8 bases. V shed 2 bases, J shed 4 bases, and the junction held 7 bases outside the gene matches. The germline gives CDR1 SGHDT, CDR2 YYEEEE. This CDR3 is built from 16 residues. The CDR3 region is CASSFESTGGTGELFF. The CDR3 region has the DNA TGTGCCAGCAGCTTTGAAAGTACAGGGGGCACCGGGGAGCTGTTTTTT.

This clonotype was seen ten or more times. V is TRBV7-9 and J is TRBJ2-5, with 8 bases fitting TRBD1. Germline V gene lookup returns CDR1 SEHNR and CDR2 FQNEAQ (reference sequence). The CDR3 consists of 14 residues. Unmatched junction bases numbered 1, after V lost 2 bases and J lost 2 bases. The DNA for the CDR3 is TGTGCCAGCAGCTTACGACAGGGGCAAGAGACCCAGTACTTC. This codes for CASSLRQGQETQYF.

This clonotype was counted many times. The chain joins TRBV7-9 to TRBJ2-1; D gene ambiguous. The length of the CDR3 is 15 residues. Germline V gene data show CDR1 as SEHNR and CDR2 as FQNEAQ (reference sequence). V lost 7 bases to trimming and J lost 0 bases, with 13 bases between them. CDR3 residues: CASNSRKSSYNEQFF. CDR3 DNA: TGTGCCAGCAACTCCCGGAAGAGCTCCTACAATGAGCAGTTCTTC.

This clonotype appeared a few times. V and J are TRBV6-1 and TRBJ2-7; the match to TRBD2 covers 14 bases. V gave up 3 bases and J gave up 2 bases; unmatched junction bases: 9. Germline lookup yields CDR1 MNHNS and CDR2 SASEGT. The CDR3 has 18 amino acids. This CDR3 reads CASSETSGGAISTYEQYF. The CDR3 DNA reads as TGTGCCAGCAGTGAGACTAGCGGGGGGGCCATATCCACCTACGAGCAGTACTTC.

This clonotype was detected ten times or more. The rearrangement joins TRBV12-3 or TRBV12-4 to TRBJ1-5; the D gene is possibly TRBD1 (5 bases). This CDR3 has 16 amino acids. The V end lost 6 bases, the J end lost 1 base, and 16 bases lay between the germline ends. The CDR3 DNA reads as TGTGCCAGCAGCTGGGGGGATGAGGGAAGCAATCAGCCCCAGCATTTT. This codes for CASSWGDEGSNQPQHF.

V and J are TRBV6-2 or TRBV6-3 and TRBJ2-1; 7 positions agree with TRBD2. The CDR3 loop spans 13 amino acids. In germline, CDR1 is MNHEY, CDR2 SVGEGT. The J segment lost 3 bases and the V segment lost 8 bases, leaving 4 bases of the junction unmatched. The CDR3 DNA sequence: TGTGCCAGCCAGCGGGACGTCTACAATGAGCAGTTCTTC. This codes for CASQRDVYNEQFF.

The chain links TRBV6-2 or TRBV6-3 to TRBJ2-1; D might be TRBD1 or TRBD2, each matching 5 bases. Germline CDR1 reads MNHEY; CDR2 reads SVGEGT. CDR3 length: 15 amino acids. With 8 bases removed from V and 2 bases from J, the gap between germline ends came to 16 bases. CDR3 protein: CASRTRQTTYNEQFF. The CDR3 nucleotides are TGTGCCAGCCGGACTCGACAGACTACCTACAATGAGCAGTTCTTC.

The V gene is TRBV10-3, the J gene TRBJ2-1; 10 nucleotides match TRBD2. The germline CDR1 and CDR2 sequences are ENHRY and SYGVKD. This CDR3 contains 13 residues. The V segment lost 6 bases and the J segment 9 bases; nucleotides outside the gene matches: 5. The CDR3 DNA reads TGTGCCATCAGCAGCGGGGGGGCGACTGAGCAGTTCTTC. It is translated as CAISSGGATEQFF.

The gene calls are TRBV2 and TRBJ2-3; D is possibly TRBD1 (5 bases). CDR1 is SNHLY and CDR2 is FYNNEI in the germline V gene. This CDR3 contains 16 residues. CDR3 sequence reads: CAAVKGSLLFTDTQYF. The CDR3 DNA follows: TGTGCAGCAGTGAAGGGGTCTCTCCTATTCACAGATACGCAGTATTTT.

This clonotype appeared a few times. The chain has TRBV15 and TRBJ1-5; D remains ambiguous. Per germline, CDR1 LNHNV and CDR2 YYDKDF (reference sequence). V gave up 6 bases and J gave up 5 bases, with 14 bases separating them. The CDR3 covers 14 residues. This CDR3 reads CATSRPPSDQPQHF. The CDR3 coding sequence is TGTGCCACCAGTCGACCCCCGTCCGATCAGCCCCAGCATTTT. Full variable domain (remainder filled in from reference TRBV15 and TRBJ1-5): DAMVIQNPRYQVTQFGKPVTLSCSQTLNHNVMYWYQQKSSQAPKLLFHYYDKDFNNEADTPDNFQSRRPNTSFCFLDIRSPGLGDTAMYLCATSRPPSDQPQHFGDGTRLSIL.

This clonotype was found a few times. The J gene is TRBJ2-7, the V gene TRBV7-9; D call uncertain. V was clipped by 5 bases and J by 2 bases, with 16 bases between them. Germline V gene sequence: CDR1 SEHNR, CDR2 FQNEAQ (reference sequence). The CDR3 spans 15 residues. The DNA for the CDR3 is TGTGCCAGCAGCCCGCCCTCCGGGTTACCCTACGAGCAGTACTTC. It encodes CASSPPSGLPYEQYF. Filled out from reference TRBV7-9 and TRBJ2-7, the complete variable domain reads DTGVSQNPRHKITKRGQNVTFRCDPISEHNRLYWYRQTLGQGPEFLTYFQNEAQLEKSRLLSDRFSAERPKGSFSTLEIQRTEQGDSAMYLCASSPPSGLPYEQYFGPGTRLTVT.

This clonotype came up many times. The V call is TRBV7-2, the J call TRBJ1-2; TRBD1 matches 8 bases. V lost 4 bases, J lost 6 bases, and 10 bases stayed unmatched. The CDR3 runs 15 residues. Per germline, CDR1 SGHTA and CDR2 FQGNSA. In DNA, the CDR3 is TGTGCCAGCAGCTCCCCCCGAGGGACAGGACATGGCTACACCTTC. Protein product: CASSSPRGTGHGYTF.

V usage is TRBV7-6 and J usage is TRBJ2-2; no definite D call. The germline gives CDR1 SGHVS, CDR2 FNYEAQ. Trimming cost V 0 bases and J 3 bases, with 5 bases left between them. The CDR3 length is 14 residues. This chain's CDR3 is CASSLATYTGELFF. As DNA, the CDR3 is TGTGCCAGCAGCTTAGCGACGTACACCGGGGAGCTGTTTTTT.

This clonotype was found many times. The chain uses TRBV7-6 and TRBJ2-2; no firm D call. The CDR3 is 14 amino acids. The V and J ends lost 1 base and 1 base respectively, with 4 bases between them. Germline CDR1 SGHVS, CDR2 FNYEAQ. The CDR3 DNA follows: TGTGCCAGCAGCTTAGGGGGGAACACCGGGGAGCTGTTTTTT. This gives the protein CASSLGGNTGELFF.

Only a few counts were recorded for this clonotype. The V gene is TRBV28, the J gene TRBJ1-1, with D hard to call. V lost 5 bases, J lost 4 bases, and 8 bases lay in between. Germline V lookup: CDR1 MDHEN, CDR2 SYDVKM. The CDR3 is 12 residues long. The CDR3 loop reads CASSATSTEAFF. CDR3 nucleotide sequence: TGTGCCAGCAGTGCCACTAGCACTGAAGCTTTCTTT.

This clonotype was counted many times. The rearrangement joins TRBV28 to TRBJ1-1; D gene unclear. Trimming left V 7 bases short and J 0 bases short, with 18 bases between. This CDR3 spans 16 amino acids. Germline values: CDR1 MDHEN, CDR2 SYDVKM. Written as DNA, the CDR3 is TGTGCCAGCATCCCCCTTGGATTCGAAATGAACACTGAAGCTTTCTTT. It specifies CASIPLGFEMNTEAFF.

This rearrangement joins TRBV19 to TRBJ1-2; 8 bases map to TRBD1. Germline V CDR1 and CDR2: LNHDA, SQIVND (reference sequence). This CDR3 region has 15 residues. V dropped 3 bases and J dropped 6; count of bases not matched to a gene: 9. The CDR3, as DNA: TGTGCCAGTAGTATCACTAACAGGGGGTACGATGGCTACACCTTC. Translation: CASSITNRGYDGYTF.

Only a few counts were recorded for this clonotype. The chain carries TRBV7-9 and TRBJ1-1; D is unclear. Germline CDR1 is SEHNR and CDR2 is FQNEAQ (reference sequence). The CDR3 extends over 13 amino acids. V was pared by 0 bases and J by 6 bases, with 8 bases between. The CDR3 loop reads CASSLALRPEAFF. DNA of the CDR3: TGTGCCAGCAGCTTAGCATTGAGGCCTGAAGCTTTCTTT.

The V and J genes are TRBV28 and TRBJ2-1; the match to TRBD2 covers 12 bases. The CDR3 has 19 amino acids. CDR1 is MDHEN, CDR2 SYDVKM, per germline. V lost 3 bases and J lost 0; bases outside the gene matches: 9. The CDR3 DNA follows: TGTGCCAGCAGTTTCCCTAGCGGGGGGGCTTATGGCTCCTACAATGAGCAGTTCTTC. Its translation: CASSFPSGGAYGSYNEQFF. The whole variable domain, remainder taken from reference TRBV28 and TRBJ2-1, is DVKVTQSSRYLVKRTGEKVFLECVQDMDHENMFWYRQDPGLGLRLIYFSYDVKMKEKGDIPEGYSVSREKKERFSLILESASTNQTSMYLCASSFPSGGAYGSYNEQFFGPGTRLTVL.

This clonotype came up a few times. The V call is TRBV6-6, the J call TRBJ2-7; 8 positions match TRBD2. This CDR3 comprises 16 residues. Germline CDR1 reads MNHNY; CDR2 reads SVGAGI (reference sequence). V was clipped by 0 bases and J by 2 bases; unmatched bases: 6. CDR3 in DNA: TGTGCCAGCAGTTACTCGAGGGCGGGGGGTACCTACGAGCAGTACGTC. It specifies CASSYSRAGGTYEQYV.

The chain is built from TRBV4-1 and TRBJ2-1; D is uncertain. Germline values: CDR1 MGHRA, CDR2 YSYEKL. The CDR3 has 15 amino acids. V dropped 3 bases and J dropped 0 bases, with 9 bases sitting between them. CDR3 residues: CASSQDVASYNEQFF. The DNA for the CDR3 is TGCGCCAGCAGCCAGGACGTTGCCTCCTACAATGAGCAGTTCTTC.